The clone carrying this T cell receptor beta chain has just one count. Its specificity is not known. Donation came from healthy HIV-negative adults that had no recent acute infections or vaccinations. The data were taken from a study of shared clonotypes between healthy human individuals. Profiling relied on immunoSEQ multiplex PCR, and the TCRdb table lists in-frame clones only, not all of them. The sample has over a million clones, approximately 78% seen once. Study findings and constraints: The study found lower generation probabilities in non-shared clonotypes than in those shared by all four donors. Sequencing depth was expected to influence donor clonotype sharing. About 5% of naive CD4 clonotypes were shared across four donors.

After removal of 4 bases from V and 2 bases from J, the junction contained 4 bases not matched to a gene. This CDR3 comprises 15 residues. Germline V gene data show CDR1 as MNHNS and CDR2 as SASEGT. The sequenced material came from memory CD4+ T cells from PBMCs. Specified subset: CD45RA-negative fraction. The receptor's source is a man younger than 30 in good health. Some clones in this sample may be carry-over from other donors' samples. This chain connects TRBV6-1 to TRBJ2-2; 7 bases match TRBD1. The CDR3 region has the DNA TGTGCCAGCAGTGCCCGACAGGGTAACACCGGGGAGCTGTTTTTT. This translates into CASSARQGNTGELFF.